The subject of this entry is one T cell receptor beta chain. Its specificity is not known. Only in-frame clones appear in the TCRdb table, and some are missing; sequencing was by immunoSEQ multiplex PCR. The sample has around 9,800 clones, 80% to 85% seen once. The sample comes from a study of CD4 T cells in relation to SARS-CoV-2 and coronaviruses. V was pared by 2 bases and J by 7 bases, with 14 bases between. Germline CDR1 and CDR2: MGHDK and SYGVNS. The CDR3 is 15 amino acids. Unexposed donor CD4+ T cells date from about 2011-2018, before the COVID-19 pandemic. After around nine days of culture, CD4+ T cells were isolated.

What was sequenced was CD4+ T cells from PBMCs, cultured in vitro. The receptor was derived from a human donor in good health. This chain connects TRBV25-1 to TRBJ1-4; unclear D gene. The CDR3 bases are TGTGCCAGCAGTGAACTCGGGGAATGGAGTGAAAAACTGTTTTTT. This gives the protein CASSELGEWSEKLFF. The full variable domain, its missing parts supplied by reference TRBV25-1 and TRBJ1-4, is EADIYQTPRYLVIGTGKKITLECSQTMGHDKMYWYQQDPGMELHLIHYSYGVNSTEKGDLSSESTVSRIRTEHFPLTLESARPSHTSQYLCASSELGEWSEKLFFGSGTQLSVL.